This T cell receptor (beta chain) was recovered during a study of T cell responses to AZD1222 COVID-19 vaccine. General study results and limits: Spike as a whole was targeted by vaccine-associated CD4 TCRs, dominant at 160-218 and 743-854. After two AZD1222 doses, spike-specific TCR breadth and depth rose versus day 0. Recipients of AZD1222 seropositive at baseline numbered only 6 or 7. Donors were chiefly white British, with a greater number of females, and clonal diversity was perhaps underestimated.

On this clone: Its antigen is not identified.

The CDR3 has 14 residues. In germline, CDR1 is GTSNPN, CDR2 SVGIG (reference sequence). Trimming took 5 bases from V and 7 from J, leaving 17 bases between them. Sequencing used immunoSEQ multiplex PCR; TCRdb keeps in-frame clones, though not all of them. The data contain approximately 100,000 clones, 87% of them singletons. The TCR sequence derives from an adult who received the AZD1222 COVID-19 vaccine. The specimen was peripheral blood, collected 28 days after the second AZD1222 dose. The genes are TRBV30 and TRBJ2-2; a weak D match, TRBD2 (5 bases). In DNA, the CDR3 is TGTGCCTGGGCAAATCGGAGGTACGGCGGGGAGCTGTTTTTT. Encoded protein: CAWANRRYGGELFF.